This TCR beta chain stems from a study of T cell responses to AZD1222 COVID-19 vaccine. Findings and limits, study-wide: AZD1222 recipients seropositive at baseline numbered only 5 or 6. Breadth and depth of Spike-specific TCRs rose after two AZD1222 doses. Spike-wide vaccine-associated CD4 TCRs dominated at 160-218 and 743-854. White British donors predominated, females outnumbered males, and clonal diversity was possibly underestimated.

Assay used: immunoSEQ multiplex PCR; TCRdb lists only in-frame clones, some missing. The sample contains about 79,000 clones, 80% of which appear only once. Comment on this clone: Its target is unknown.

The CDR3 is 14 residues long. From germline, CDR1 is GTSNPN and CDR2 SVGIG (reference sequence). The source of this sequence is an adult in good health. This sequence joins TRBV30 and TRBJ1-2; maybe TRBD1 (5 bases). The sample here was peripheral blood, taken on day 0 of AZD1222 vaccination. The DNA for the CDR3 is TGTGCGGAACTAACCAGGGAGGGCTACTATGGCTACACCTTC. Its protein is CAELTREGYYGYTF. Supplemented by reference TRBV30 and TRBJ1-2, the full variable domain reads SQTIHQWPATLVQPVGSPLSLECTVEGTSNPNLYWYRQAAGRGLQLLFYSVGIGQISSEVPQNLSASRPQDRQFILSSKKLLLSDSGFYLCAELTREGYYGYTFGSGTRLTVV.